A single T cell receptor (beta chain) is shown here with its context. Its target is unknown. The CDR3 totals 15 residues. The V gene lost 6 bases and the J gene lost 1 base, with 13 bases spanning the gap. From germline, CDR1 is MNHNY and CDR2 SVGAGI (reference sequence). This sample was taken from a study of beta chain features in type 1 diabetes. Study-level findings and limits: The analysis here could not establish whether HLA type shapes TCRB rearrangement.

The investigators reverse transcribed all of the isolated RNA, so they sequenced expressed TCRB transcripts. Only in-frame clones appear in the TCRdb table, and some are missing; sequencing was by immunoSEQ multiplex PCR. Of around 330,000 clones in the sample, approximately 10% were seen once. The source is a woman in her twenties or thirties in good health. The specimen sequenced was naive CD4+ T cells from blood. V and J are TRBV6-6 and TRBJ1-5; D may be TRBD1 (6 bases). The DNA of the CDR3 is TGTGCCAGCAGCCCACAGGGACGCAGCAATCAGCCCCAGCATTTT. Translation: CASSPQGRSNQPQHF.